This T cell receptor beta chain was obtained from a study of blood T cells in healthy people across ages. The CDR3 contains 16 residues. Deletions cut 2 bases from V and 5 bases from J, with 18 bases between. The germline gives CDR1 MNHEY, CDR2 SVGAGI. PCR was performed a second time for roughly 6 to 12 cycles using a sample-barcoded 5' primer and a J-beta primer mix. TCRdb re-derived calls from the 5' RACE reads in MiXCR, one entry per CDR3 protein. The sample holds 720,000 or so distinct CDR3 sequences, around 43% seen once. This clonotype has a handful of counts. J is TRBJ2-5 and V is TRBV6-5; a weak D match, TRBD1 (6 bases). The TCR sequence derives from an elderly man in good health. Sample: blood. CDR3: CASSYRPSVRGETQYF. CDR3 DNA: TGTGCCAGCAGTTACCGCCCTTCTGTGAGGGGGGAGACCCAGTACTTC.